This section outlines one T cell receptor (beta chain) sequence together with its context. This entry is derived from a study of cytomegalovirus exposure and HLA in healthy donors. The primer mix had 60 Vbeta and 13 Jbeta primers. Profiling relied on immunoSEQ multiplex PCR, and the TCRdb table lists in-frame clones only, not all of them. The sample carries around 86,000 clones, 75% to 80% recorded once. The germline gives CDR1 SGHRS, CDR2 YFSETQ. V was trimmed by 4 bases and J by 6 bases, leaving 14 bases between them. The CDR3 is 14 amino acids. Sequencing input: PBMCs. J is TRBJ2-1 and V is TRBV5-1; D is perhaps TRBD2 (7 bases). The sequence was collected from a female donor in good health and CMV-seronegative. CDR3 sequence (DNA): TGCGCCAGCAGCGGGGGAGGGGGGCGCAATGAGCAGTTCTTC. It translates to CASSGGGGRNEQFF.